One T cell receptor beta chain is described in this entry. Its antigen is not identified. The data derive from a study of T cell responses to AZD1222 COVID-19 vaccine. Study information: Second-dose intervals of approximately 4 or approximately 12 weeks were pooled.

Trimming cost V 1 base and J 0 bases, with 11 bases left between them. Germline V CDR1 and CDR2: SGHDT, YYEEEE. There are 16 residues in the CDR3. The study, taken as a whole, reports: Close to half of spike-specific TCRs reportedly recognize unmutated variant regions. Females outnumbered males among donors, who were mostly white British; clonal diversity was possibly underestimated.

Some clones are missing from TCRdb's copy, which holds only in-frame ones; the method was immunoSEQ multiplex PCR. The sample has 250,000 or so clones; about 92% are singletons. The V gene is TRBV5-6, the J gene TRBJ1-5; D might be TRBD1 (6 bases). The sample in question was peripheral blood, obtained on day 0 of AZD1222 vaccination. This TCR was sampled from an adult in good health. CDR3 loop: CASSLLGGPSNQPQHF. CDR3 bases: TGTGCCAGCAGCTTGCTGGGGGGGCCTAGCAATCAGCCCCAGCATTTT.